Each of the 29 T cell receptor beta chains below was sequenced from the same sample in a study of blood T cells in healthy people across ages. Using a J-beta primer mix together with a sample-barcoded 5' primer, a second PCR was run for about 7 to 12 cycles. TCRdb re-called the 5' RACE reads through MiXCR, storing one row per CDR3 protein. The top ten hold 10% to 15% of the sample, which has hundreds of thousands of distinct CDR3 sequences, 35% to 40% seen once. The sample taken for sequencing was blood. The origin of the receptors is a man younger than 30 in good health.

This chain joins TRBV3-1 and TRBJ2-3; the D is unclear. The CDR3 consists of 13 residues. Trimming shortened V by 2 bases and J by 2 bases, and 5 bases separated the two germline ends. The germline V gene has CDR1 LGHDT and CDR2 YNNKEL (reference sequence). Here the CDR3 reads CASSQQATDTQYF. The CDR3 coding sequence is TGTGCCAGCAGCCAACAGGCCACAGATACGCAGTATTTT.

This clonotype has more than one count but fewer than ten. The chain joins TRBV12-3 or TRBV12-4 to TRBJ1-5; D call uncertain. Trimming took off 9 bases at V and 0 bases at J, with 15 bases between the two ends. The CDR3 has 15 residues. The CDR3 nucleotides read TGTGCCAGTCGAAAGGGCGGGGATAGCAATCAGCCCCAGCATTTT. Amino acids: CASRKGGDSNQPQHF.

This chain connects TRBV27 to TRBJ1-6; 8 nucleotides match TRBD1. The germline gives CDR1 MNHEY, CDR2 SMNVEV (reference sequence). The V segment lost 5 bases and the J segment 8 bases; nucleotides outside the gene matches: 5. The CDR3 runs 14 residues. CDR3 DNA: TGTGCCAGCAGTCTCCGGACAGGGCATTCACCCCTCCACTTT. Its translation: CASSLRTGHSPLHF.

This clonotype occurred a few times. V and J are TRBV7-9 and TRBJ2-5, with 7 bases that match TRBD2. The length of the CDR3 is 14 residues. CDR1 is SEHNR and CDR2 is FQNEAQ in the germline V gene (reference sequence). Losses at the gene ends were 5 bases for V and 7 bases for J; bases not matched to a gene: 10. The CDR3 nucleotides are TGTGCCAGCAGCCCCCCTATAGGGAGGGGGACCCAGTACTTC. This gives the protein CASSPPIGRGTQYF. The whole variable domain, remainder taken from reference TRBV7-9 and TRBJ2-5, is DTGVSQNPRHKITKRGQNVTFRCDPISEHNRLYWYRQTLGQGPEFLTYFQNEAQLEKSRLLSDRFSAERPKGSFSTLEIQRTEQGDSAMYLCASSPPIGRGTQYFGPGTRLLVL.

This clonotype was counted only a few times. The chain employs TRBV6-6 and TRBJ1-5; D gene ambiguous. Trimming removed 7 bases from V and 2 bases from J, with 12 bases in between. The CDR3 has 14 residues. Germline assignment: CDR1 MNHNY and CDR2 SVGAGI (reference sequence). CDR3 in amino acids: CASKLGGGNQPQHF. Written as DNA, the CDR3 is TGTGCCAGCAAGCTGGGCGGGGGCAATCAGCCCCAGCATTTT.

The chain links TRBV4-1 to TRBJ1-1; D ambiguous. The CDR3 has 13 amino acids. V dropped 1 base and J dropped 10 bases, with 13 bases sitting between them. Germline-derived CDR1 and CDR2 are MGHRA and YSYEKL. CDR3 bases: TGCGCCAGCAGCCAAGGAGTTCGCGGGAGAGCTTTCTTT. Translating it yields CASSQGVRGRAFF.

The V gene is TRBV9, the J gene TRBJ2-3; 11 bases fit TRBD2. The CDR3 has 18 amino acids. Germline lookup yields CDR1 SGDLS and CDR2 YYNGEE. V shed 4 bases and J 2 bases; nucleotides not matched to a gene: 12. The CDR3: CASSLAASGGNPTDTQYF. CDR3 coding DNA: TGTGCCAGCAGCCTAGCGGCTAGCGGGGGGAATCCCACAGATACGCAGTATTTT.

A few counts support this clonotype. One end of the junction is discordant with germline, which a read error may explain. This chain joins TRBV12-3 or TRBV12-4 and TRBJ2-1; D unclear. This CDR3 is 14 amino acids long. The CDR3 coding sequence is TGTGCCAGCAGTGCGAACCTTAGGGAAAATGAGCTGTTCTTC. Translated, it gives CASSANLRENELFF.

The chain is built from TRBV4-3 and TRBJ2-1, with 9 bases matching TRBD1. This CDR3 contains 17 residues. The junction had 12 bases not matched to a gene; V was cut back by 4 bases and J by 5 bases. Germline CDR1 reads LGHNA; CDR2 reads YSLEER. The CDR3 DNA reads as TGCGCCAGCAGCCTTGACAGGACAGGGGTTAGTGACAATGAGCAGTTCTTC. Amino acid sequence: CASSLDRTGVSDNEQFF.

In its sample, this clonotype was seen a few times. The V gene is TRBV29-1, the J gene TRBJ2-1, with D maybe TRBD1 (6 bases). Trimming took 3 bases from V and 4 from J, leaving 13 bases between them. There are 14 residues in the CDR3. CDR1 is SQVTM and CDR2 is ANQGSEA in the germline V gene. Here the CDR3 DNA reads TGCAGCGTTGACGGGACAACGCCTTACAATGAGCAGTTCTTC. Its translation: CSVDGTTPYNEQFF.

The rearrangement uses TRBV12-3 or TRBV12-4 and TRBJ1-1; D is uncertain. V was shortened by 3 bases and J by 7 bases, with 6 bases between the two germline ends. The CDR3 extends over 11 amino acids. The CDR3 region has the DNA TGTGCCAGCAGTTTTGGGTTTGAAGCTTTCTTT. Translating it yields CASSFGFEAFF.

The chain employs TRBV5-5 and TRBJ1-6; TRBD1 matches at 7 bases. The length of the CDR3 is 13 residues. Trimming removed 4 bases from V and 10 bases from J; junction bases left unmatched: 5. Per germline, CDR1 SGHKS and CDR2 YYEKEE (reference sequence). The CDR3 coding sequence is TGTGCCAGCAGCCTACACAGGGGATCACCCCTCCACTTT. It encodes CASSLHRGSPLHF.

This clonotype was seen only a few times. The V and J genes are TRBV5-1 and TRBJ2-6; D is perhaps TRBD1 or TRBD2 (6 bases each). This CDR3 comprises 17 residues. Trimming pared 2 bases from V and 3 bases from J, leaving 15 bases between. Germline V CDR1 and CDR2: SGHRS, YFSETQ. The CDR3 DNA reads as TGCGCCAGCAGCTTCTTGTGGGGGGCAGATGGGGCCAACGTCCTGACTTTC. It yields the protein CASSFLWGADGANVLTF.

The chain joins TRBV14 to TRBJ2-1, with 7 bases lining up with TRBD1. Germline V gene sequence: CDR1 SGHDN, CDR2 FVKESK. Trimming at V came to 4 bases and at J to 9 bases, leaving 9 bases not matched to a gene. This CDR3 contains 14 residues. The CDR3 protein is CASSPTFRDSEQFF. The CDR3 nucleotides read TGTGCCAGCAGCCCTACTTTCAGGGACAGTGAGCAGTTCTTC.

The chain employs TRBV5-1 and TRBJ2-7; 8 bases match TRBD1. The DNA end is a closer match to TRBJ2-4, so the J assignment may be wrong. The CDR3 spans 15 residues. The germline gives CDR1 SGHRS, CDR2 YFSETQ. CDR3 loop: CASSHRGVDKNIQYF. CDR3 coding DNA: TGCGCCAGCAGCCACAGGGGGGTTGACAAAAACATTCAGTACTTC.

At least ten counts were recorded for this clonotype. The V and J genes are TRBV7-2 and TRBJ2-7; D may correspond to TRBD1 or TRBD2 (5 bases each). The V end lost 1 base, the J end lost 0 bases, and 13 bases lay between the germline ends. The V gene's germline CDR1 is SGHTA and CDR2 FQGNSA. CDR3 length: 16 amino acids. The CDR3 is CASSLDSGPVSYEQYF. CDR3 bases: TGTGCCAGCAGCTTAGATTCGGGGCCCGTCTCCTACGAGCAGTACTTC.

This clonotype has a count of ten or more. The chain uses TRBV20-1 and TRBJ2-7; TRBD2 matches at 13 bases. The ends lost 3 bases at V and 6 bases at J; junction bases unmatched: 5. The germline V gene has CDR1 DFQATT and CDR2 SNEGSKA (reference sequence). The CDR3 has 14 residues. This CDR3 is CSARPTSGGGEQYF. The CDR3 DNA sequence: TGCAGTGCTAGGCCCACTAGCGGGGGGGGCGAGCAGTACTTC.

This clonotype was observed a handful of times. The CDR3, as DNA: TGTGCCAGCAGCTCAAAGGGATTTGCCGGGACAGGGAGGGATGAGCAGTTCTTC. This sequence encodes CASSSKGFAGTGRDEQFF. The chain has TRBV7-9 and TRBJ2-1; 9 bases align to TRBD1. Trimming at V came to 4 bases and at J to 8 bases, leaving 18 bases not matched to a gene. The CDR3 sequence is 18 residues long. Germline V gene lookup returns CDR1 SEHNR and CDR2 FQNEAQ (reference sequence).

As for this clonotype: The junction differs from germline at one of its ends, possibly a read error. This rearrangement joins TRBV7-2 to TRBJ1-1; D remains ambiguous. This CDR3 region has 13 residues. CDR1 is SGHTA and CDR2 is FQGNSA in the germline V gene. CDR3 protein: CASSPGRNPEAFF. CDR3 nucleotides: TGTGCCAGCAGCCCAGGACGGAACCCTGAAGCTTTCTTT.

This clonotype was observed a handful of times. The rearrangement uses TRBV7-2 and TRBJ2-7; 10 bases line up with TRBD1. The V segment lost 4 bases and the J segment 10 bases; nucleotides outside the gene matches: 10. Germline V lookup: CDR1 SGHTA, CDR2 FQGNSA. The CDR3 is 14 residues long. The chain's CDR3 is CASSSRQGAMAQYF. The DNA for the CDR3 is TGTGCCAGCAGCTCCCGACAGGGGGCGATGGCCCAGTACTTC. Full variable domain (outside the CDR3, taken from reference TRBV7-2 and TRBJ2-7): GAGVSQSPSNKVTEKGKDVELRCDPISGHTALYWYRQSLGQGLEFLIYFQGNSAPDKSGLPSDRFSAERTGGSVSTLTIQRTQQEDSAVYLCASSSRQGAMAQYFGPGTRLTVT.

The rearrangement links TRBV10-3 to TRBJ1-1; D gene unclear. Germline CDR1 and CDR2: ENHRY and SYGVKD. The CDR3 totals 13 residues. V was clipped by 8 bases and J by 4 bases, with 14 bases between them. This CDR3 is CAIVRAAGTEAFF. In DNA form, the CDR3 reads TGTGCCATCGTGAGGGCGGCGGGCACTGAAGCTTTCTTT.

CDR3 coding DNA: TGTGCCTCCAGGGGGGTCTCAGAGACCCAGTACTTC. Residues: CASRGVSETQYF. The chain has TRBV10-3 and TRBJ2-7; D may be TRBD1 (7 bases). TRBJ2-5 matches the DNA end more closely, so the J call is doubtful. The germline V gene encodes CDR1 ENHRY and CDR2 SYGVKD. The CDR3 consists of 12 residues.

The sample holds a few counts of this clonotype. CDR3 DNA sequence: TGTGCCAGCAGGGTGCCGGGACAGGGAACCGGGGAGCTGTTTTTT. This translates into CASRVPGQGTGELFF. The V gene is TRBV2, the J gene TRBJ2-2, with 9 bases aligning to TRBD1. Trimming cost V 6 bases and J 5 bases; bases outside gene matches: 7. The CDR3 spans 15 residues. Germline V gene data show CDR1 as SNHLY and CDR2 as FYNNEI.

This rearrangement joins TRBV12-3 or TRBV12-4 to TRBJ2-7; a possible D gene is TRBD1 (5 bases). The CDR3 totals 13 residues. Between the trimmed V and J ends, which lost 6 bases and 4 bases, there was a span of 13 bases. CDR3 nucleotide sequence: TGTGCCAGCAGAGCAGTCGACAGTTACGAGCAGTACTTC. Translated, it gives CASRAVDSYEQYF.

The table lists this clonotype with a count of one. The chain couples TRBV12-3 or TRBV12-4 to TRBJ2-2, with 14 bases aligning to TRBD2. Germline trimming cut 6 bases from V and 6 bases from J; bases unmatched to any gene: 3. The CDR3 length is 15 residues. CDR3 in amino acids: CASSPTSGGAGELFF. Written as DNA, the CDR3 is TGTGCCAGCAGCCCGACTAGCGGGGGGGCCGGGGAGCTGTTTTTT.

On this clonotype itself: A much larger clone is a single base away; this may be a read error. This chain uses TRBV29-1 with TRBJ2-1; 10 bases line up with TRBD2. This CDR3 is built from 13 residues. CDR1 is SQVTM, CDR2 ANQGSEA, per germline. J was trimmed by 5 bases and V by 6 bases; bases with no gene match: 4. CDR3 region: CSVGLAPHNEQFF. The CDR3 nucleotides are TGCAGCGTGGGACTAGCGCCCCACAATGAGCAGTTCTTC.

J is TRBJ2-1 and V is TRBV4-3; D assignment may be TRBD1 or TRBD2 (5 bases each). Trimming pared 1 base from V and 12 bases from J, leaving 16 bases between. CDR3 length equals 14 residues. Looked up from germline, CDR1 is LGHNA and CDR2 is YSLEER. The CDR3 loop is CASSQGGASAGQFF. The DNA for the CDR3 is TGCGCCAGCAGCCAAGGTGGGGCCTCTGCGGGGCAGTTCTTC.

The V call is TRBV6-5, the J call TRBJ2-1; D is unclear. From germline, CDR1 is MNHEY and CDR2 SVGAGI. The V gene lost 2 bases and the J gene lost 10 bases, with 15 bases spanning the gap. The CDR3 spans 14 residues. CDR3 amino acids: CASSYPSSIGEQFF. DNA of the CDR3: TGTGCCAGCAGTTACCCGAGTAGTATTGGGGAGCAGTTCTTC.

There are a few counts of this clonotype. One junction end disagrees with the germline gene, perhaps due to a read error. The chain links TRBV12-3 or TRBV12-4 to TRBJ1-1, with a tentative D call TRBD1 (6 bases). The CDR3 runs to 14 residues. CDR3 sequence: CASSLGTVNTETFF. In DNA, the CDR3 is TGTGCCAGCAGTTTAGGGACAGTGAACACTGAAACTTTCTTT.